The source of this T cell receptor beta chain is a study of blood T cells in healthy people across ages. Trimming cost V 4 bases and J 8 bases, with 17 bases left between them. CDR3 length: 14 residues. Alongside a J-beta primer mix, a sample-barcoded 5' primer served in a second PCR lasting about 6 to 11 cycles. One entry per CDR3 protein, called by TCRdb with MiXCR from the 5' RACE reads. Of around 320,000 distinct CDR3 sequences listed, around 27% are singletons. Sample: blood. The receptor's source is a woman aged 70-85 years in good health. The chain uses TRBV12-3 or TRBV12-4 and TRBJ1-2; perhaps TRBD1 as D (6 bases). The CDR3 reads CASSSQGGMIGYTF. CDR3 in DNA: TGTGCCAGCAGTTCACAGGGTGGTATGATCGGCTACACCTTC.